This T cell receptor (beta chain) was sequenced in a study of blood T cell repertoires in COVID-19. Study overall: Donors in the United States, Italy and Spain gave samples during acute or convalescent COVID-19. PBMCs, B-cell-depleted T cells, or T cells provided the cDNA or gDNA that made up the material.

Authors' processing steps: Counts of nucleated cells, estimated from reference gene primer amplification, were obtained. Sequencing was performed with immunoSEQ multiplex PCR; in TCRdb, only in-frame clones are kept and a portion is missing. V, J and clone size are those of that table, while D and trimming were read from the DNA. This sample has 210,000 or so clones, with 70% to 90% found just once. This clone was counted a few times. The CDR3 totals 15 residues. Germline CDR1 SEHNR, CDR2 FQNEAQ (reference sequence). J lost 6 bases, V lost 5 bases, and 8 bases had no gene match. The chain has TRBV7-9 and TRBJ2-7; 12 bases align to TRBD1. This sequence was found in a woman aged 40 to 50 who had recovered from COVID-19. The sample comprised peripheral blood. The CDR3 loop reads CASSIRDRGPPEQYF. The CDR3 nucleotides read TGTGCCAGCAGCATCCGGGACAGGGGGCCACCCGAGCAGTACTTC.